Each of the 14 T cell receptor beta chains below was sequenced from the same sample in a study of OX40 agonist ivuxolimab in advanced cancers. Sequenced by immunoSEQ multiplex PCR; TCRdb stores in-frame clones only, minus some. Counted here are tens of thousands of clones, more than 70% occurring once; the ten biggest clones make up more than 2.5%. Sequencing was performed on CD4+ or CD8+ T cells sorted from blood, taken in a trial of the OX40 agonist ivuxolimab. The source is an adult with an advanced solid tumor such as melanoma, head and neck, liver or kidney cancer.

V gene TRBV6-1 combines with J gene TRBJ1-5; D possibly corresponds to TRBD1 (6 bases). Per the germline V gene, CDR1 is MNHNS and CDR2 is SASEGT. CDR3 length: 14 amino acids. The ends were cut back, 7 bases at V and 0 bases at J, with 10 bases in the middle. The CDR3 here is CASTGQISNQPQHF. The CDR3 DNA sequence: TGTGCCAGCACCGGACAGATTAGCAATCAGCCCCAGCATTTT.

This clone was counted a few times. This rearrangement joins TRBV7-2 to TRBJ2-7; 12 bases agree with TRBD2. V dropped 4 bases and J dropped 7; count of bases not matched to a gene: 8. The CDR3 sequence is 15 residues long. Germline V CDR1 and CDR2: SGHTA, FQGNSA. The CDR3 coding sequence is TGTGCCAGCAGCTCACGACTAGCGGGAGCGGGAGAGCAGTACTTC. This encodes CASSSRLAGAGEQYF.

The J gene is TRBJ2-1, the V gene TRBV6-6; D is undetermined. CDR1 and CDR2 (germline): MNHNY, SVGAGI (reference sequence). The CDR3 runs to 14 residues. Between the trimmed V and J ends, which lost 7 bases and 0 bases, there was a span of 10 bases. In DNA form, the CDR3 reads TGTGCCAGCACGGGCTCGAGCTCCTACAATGAGCAGTTCTTC. This translates into CASTGSSSYNEQFF.

The chain combines TRBV6-1 with TRBJ2-1; TRBD1 agrees at 9 bases. Germline V gives CDR1 MNHNS, CDR2 SASEGT. The V and J ends lost 6 bases and 6 bases, in that order; junction bases with no gene match: 9. This CDR3 spans 15 amino acids. The CDR3, as DNA: TGTGCCAGCAGCCCACAGGGGGCTAGCCCCAATGAGCAGTTCTTC. It yields the protein CASSPQGASPNEQFF.

The genes are TRBV6-6 and TRBJ1-5, with D possibly matching TRBD1 (5 bases). The CDR3 sequence is 15 residues long. CDR1 and CDR2 from the germline V gene are MNHNY and SVGAGI (reference sequence). With 0 bases removed from V and 0 bases from J, the gap between germline ends came to 6 bases. The CDR3 spells CASSYSGVSNQPQHF. CDR3 DNA: TGTGCCAGCAGTTACTCGGGGGTTAGCAATCAGCCCCAGCATTTT.

The chain joins TRBV7-2 to TRBJ2-5; 8 nucleotides agree with TRBD2. V lost 5 bases and J lost 7; bases outside the gene matches: 6. The CDR3 has 13 residues. Germline values: CDR1 SGHTA, CDR2 FQGNSA. CDR3: CASSRGGIGTQYF. The CDR3 nucleotides read TGTGCCAGCAGCCGGGGGGGGATCGGGACCCAGTACTTC.

The V call is TRBV27, the J call TRBJ1-1; no firm D call. CDR1 and CDR2 from the germline V gene are MNHEY and SMNVEV (reference sequence). The germline V and J ends were trimmed by 0 bases and 7 bases, with 12 bases remaining between them. This CDR3 region has 14 residues. This CDR3 is CASSLSRERGEAFF. The CDR3 coding sequence is TGTGCCAGCAGTTTATCAAGGGAAAGAGGTGAAGCTTTCTTT.

The V and J genes are TRBV2 and TRBJ2-3, with D maybe TRBD1 (5 bases). Trimming removed 6 bases at V and 0 bases at J, with 10 bases between. CDR3 length equals 14 residues. Germline V gene lookup returns CDR1 SNHLY and CDR2 FYNNEI. The CDR3 protein is CASRQVLSTDTQYF. CDR3 DNA: TGTGCCAGCAGACAGGTCCTGAGCACAGATACGCAGTATTTT.

The chain uses TRBV7-3 and TRBJ2-1; TRBD2 matches 9 bases. J lost 8 bases, V lost 5 bases, and 7 bases had no gene match. Germline V lookup: CDR1 SGHTA, CDR2 FQGTGA. This CDR3 has 14 amino acids. The CDR3 reads CASSRGLAFDEQFF. The CDR3 DNA follows: TGTGCCAGCAGCCGTGGACTAGCGTTCGATGAGCAGTTCTTC.

The chain joins TRBV7-9 to TRBJ1-3; TRBD1 is a possible D gene (6 bases). V lost 11 bases to trimming and J lost 8 bases, with 16 bases between them. The CDR3 spans 12 residues. The germline V gene has CDR1 SEHNR and CDR2 FQNEAQ (reference sequence). The CDR3 region is CAPGGAGDTIYF. Here the CDR3 DNA reads TGTGCCCCGGGGGGGGCCGGGGACACCATATATTTT.

The chain joins TRBV5-1 to TRBJ2-3; 8 bases align to TRBD1. This CDR3 is built from 15 residues. Germline loops: CDR1 SGHRS, CDR2 YFSETQ. J gave up 1 base and V 4 bases, and 5 bases lay outside the gene matches. CDR3 in amino acids: CASSDQGAGTDTQYF. The CDR3 DNA follows: TGCGCCAGCAGCGATCAGGGGGCAGGCACAGATACGCAGTATTTT. Supplemented by reference TRBV5-1 and TRBJ2-3, the full variable domain reads KAGVTQTPRYLIKTRGQQVTLSCSPISGHRSVSWYQQTPGQGLQFLFEYFSETQRNKGNFPGRFSGRQFSNSRSEMNVSTLELGDSALYLCASSDQGAGTDTQYFGPGTRLTVL.

The chain couples TRBV11-3 to TRBJ2-1, with 7 bases matching TRBD2. The germline V gene has CDR1 SGHNT and CDR2 YENEEA. The CDR3 runs 14 residues. Trimming took 4 bases from V and 5 from J; bases not matched to a gene: 5. The CDR3 loop reads CASSSRGLDNEQFF. CDR3 nucleotides: TGTGCCAGCAGCTCTAGAGGACTAGACAATGAGCAGTTCTTC.

The chain combines TRBV5-5 with TRBJ1-3; D might be TRBD1 (6 bases). V lost 0 bases and J 4 bases, leaving 14 bases between the germline ends. Germline V lookup: CDR1 SGHKS, CDR2 YYEKEE (reference sequence). The length of the CDR3 is 16 residues. Here the CDR3 reads CASSLDRWDMGNTIYF. The DNA for the CDR3 is TGTGCCAGCAGCTTGGATCGATGGGACATGGGAAACACCATATATTTT.

This sequence joins TRBV12-5 and TRBJ2-7; TRBD2 agrees at 9 bases. CDR1 is LGHNT, CDR2 FRNRAP, per germline. This CDR3 spans 15 amino acids. V was pared by 11 bases and J by 2 bases, with 13 bases of the junction left unmatched. CDR3 region: CAVYSRLAVTYEQYF. DNA for the CDR3: TGTGCTGTTTACTCACGACTAGCGGTTACCTACGAGCAGTACTTC.